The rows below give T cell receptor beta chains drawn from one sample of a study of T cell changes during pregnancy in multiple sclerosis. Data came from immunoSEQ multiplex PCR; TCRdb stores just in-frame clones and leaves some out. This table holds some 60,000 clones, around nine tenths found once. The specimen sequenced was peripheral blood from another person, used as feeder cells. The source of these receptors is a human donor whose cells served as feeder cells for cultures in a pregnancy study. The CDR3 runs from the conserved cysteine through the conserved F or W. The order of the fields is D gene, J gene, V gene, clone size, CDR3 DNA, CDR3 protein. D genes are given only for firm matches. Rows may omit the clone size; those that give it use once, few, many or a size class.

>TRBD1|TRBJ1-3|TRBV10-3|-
TGTGCCATCAGTGAAAGAGTGGGGGACAGCAGCTCTGGAAACACCATATATTTT
CAISERVGDSSSGNTIYF
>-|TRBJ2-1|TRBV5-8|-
TGTGCCAGCAGACAGGGTGAGCAGTTCTTC
CASRQGEQFF
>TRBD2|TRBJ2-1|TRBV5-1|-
TGCGCCAGCAGCTGGGGTGCGGGAGGGGGCAATGAGCAGTTCTTC
CASSWGAGGGNEQFF
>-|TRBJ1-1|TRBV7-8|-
TGTGCCAGCAGCTTCTCCGGACAGATGGAAGCTTTCTTT
CASSFSGQMEAFF
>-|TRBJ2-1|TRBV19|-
TGTGCCAGTAGTATAGATCTAGAGGGGCCTTACAATGAGCAGTTCTTC
CASSIDLEGPYNEQFF
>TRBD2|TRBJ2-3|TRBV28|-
TGTGCCAGCAGTTTCCCTAGCGGGCCAGATACGCAGTATTTT
CASSFPSGPDTQYF
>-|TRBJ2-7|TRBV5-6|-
TGTGCCAGCAGCCATCTAAGCTCGACAGATGTGACCTACGAGCAGTACTTC
CASSHLSSTDVTYEQYF
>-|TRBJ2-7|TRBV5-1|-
TGCGCCAGCAGCTTTAACCCCACGAGGACCTACGAGCAGTACTTC
CASSFNPTRTYEQYF
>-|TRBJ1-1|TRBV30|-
TGTGCCTGGAGTGGTGGAAGTGAAGCTTTCTTT
CAWSGGSEAFF
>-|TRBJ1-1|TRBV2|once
TGTGCCAGCAGTCCCCAATACAACACTGAAGCTTTCTTT
CASSPQYNTEAFF
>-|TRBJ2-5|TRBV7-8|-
TGTGCCAGCAGCTTATTTGCACCCCCCCAAGAGACCCAGTACTTC
CASSLFAPPQETQYF
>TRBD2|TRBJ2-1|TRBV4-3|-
TGCGCCAGCAGCCAAGAAAGTGGGAGGGCAAGCTCCTACAATGAGCAGTTCTTC
CASSQESGRASSYNEQFF
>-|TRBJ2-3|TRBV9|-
TGTGCCAGCAGCCCCCGAAGAGTAGGGGATACGCAGTATTTT
CASSPRRVGDTQYF
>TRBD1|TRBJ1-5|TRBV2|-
TGTGCCAGTACCAGACAGGGTGGTCAGCCCCAGCATTTT
CASTRQGGQPQHF
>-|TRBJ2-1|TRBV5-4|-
TGTGCCAGCAGCCCGGACACCCTAGGTTCCAATGAGCAGTTCTTC
CASSPDTLGSNEQFF
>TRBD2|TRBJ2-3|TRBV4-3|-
TGCGCCAGCAGCCAAGGGGGACTAGCGTCCACAGATACGCAGTATTTT
CASSQGGLASTDTQYF
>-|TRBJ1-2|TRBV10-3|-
TGTGCCATCGGAGCAGGGTCGCACTATGGCTACACCTTC
CAIGAGSHYGYTF
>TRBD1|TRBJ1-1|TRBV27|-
TGTGCCAGCAGTCCCCCCGGGACAGTCACTGAAGCTTTCTTT
CASSPPGTVTEAFF
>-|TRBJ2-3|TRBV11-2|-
TGTGCCAGCAGCTCAGGGCGTGGCACAGATACGCAGTATTTT
CASSSGRGTDTQYF
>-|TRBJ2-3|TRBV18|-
TGTGCCAGCTCACCACCCACGGAAGAGGGCACAGATACGCAGTATTTT
CASSPPTEEGTDTQYF
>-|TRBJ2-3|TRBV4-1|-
TGCGCCAGCAGCCAACTAGTAGGGGGGGGGCGCACAGATACGCAGTATTTT
CASSQLVGGGRTDTQYF
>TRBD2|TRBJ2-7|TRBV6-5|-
TGTGCCAGCAGTTACCTCCAACAGCGGGGCCACGAGCAGTACTTC
CASSYLQQRGHEQYF
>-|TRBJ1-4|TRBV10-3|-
TGTGCCATCAGCCCGACGGCAACTAATGAAAAACTGTTTTTT
CAISPTATNEKLFF
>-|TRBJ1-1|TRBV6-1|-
TGTGCCAGCAGTGGACCTAAAGCTTTCTTT
CASSGPKAFF
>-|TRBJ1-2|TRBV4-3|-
TGCGCCAGCAGCCTCAACAGGGCGTGGGACTATGGCTACACCTTC
CASSLNRAWDYGYTF
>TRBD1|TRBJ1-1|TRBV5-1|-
TGCGCCAGCAGCTTGGCCGGGACAGGTGCTGAAGCTTTCTTT
CASSLAGTGAEAFF
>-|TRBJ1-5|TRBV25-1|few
TGTGCCACCTCCGAGGGCAATCAGCCCCAGCATTTT
CATSEGNQPQHF
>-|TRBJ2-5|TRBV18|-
TGTGCCAGCTCACCACCATCTGACGGAGGAGAGACCCAGTACTTC
CASSPPSDGGETQYF
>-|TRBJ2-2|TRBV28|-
TGTGCCAGCAGTTTATCCACAGCAATACAGGGCGAGGAGCTGTTTTTT
CASSLSTAIQGEELFF
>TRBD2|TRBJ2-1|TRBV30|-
TGTGCCTGGAGTGTACAAGCGGGGGGCTACAATGAGCAGTTCTTC
CAWSVQAGGYNEQFF
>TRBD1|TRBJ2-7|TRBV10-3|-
TGTGCAACAACGACGGACAGGGTCACCTACGAGCAGTACTTC
CATTTDRVTYEQYF
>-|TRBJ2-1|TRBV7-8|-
TGTGCCAGCAGCTTAGAGGTGGGCCGCGGACTCAATGAGCAGTTCTTC
CASSLEVGRGLNEQFF
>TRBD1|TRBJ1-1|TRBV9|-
TGTGCCAGCAGCGCGCCGGGACAGCCGCTCTTT
CASSAPGQPLF
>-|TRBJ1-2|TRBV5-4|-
TGTGCCAGCAGCTTGGACCGTCTTAACTATGGCTACACCTTC
CASSLDRLNYGYTF
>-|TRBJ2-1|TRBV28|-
TGTGCCAGCACCCTTAGTCCGGGACAAGCGAATGAGCAGTTCTTC
CASTLSPGQANEQFF
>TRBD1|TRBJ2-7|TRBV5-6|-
TGTGCCAGCACTCCGGACAGGAGCTACGAGCAGTACTTC
CASTPDRSYEQYF
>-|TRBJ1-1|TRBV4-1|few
TGCGCCAGCAGCCAAGAAGCGACGGACCTTGAAGCTTTCTTT
CASSQEATDLEAFF
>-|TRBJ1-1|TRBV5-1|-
TGCGCCAGCAGCTTGAGGTCAGCGAACACTGAAGCTTTCTTT
CASSLRSANTEAFF
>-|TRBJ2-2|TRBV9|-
TGTGCCAGCAGCGTAGGAGGCGGGGAGCTGTTTTTT
CASSVGGGELFF
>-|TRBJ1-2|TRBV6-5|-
TGTGCCAGCAGTTACACCGACAGTAACTATGGCTACACCTTC
CASSYTDSNYGYTF
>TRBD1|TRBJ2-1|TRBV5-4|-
TGTGCCAGCAGTTACACCCCTTACCGGGACAGGCTTCGGAATGAGCAGTTCTTC
CASSYTPYRDRLRNEQFF
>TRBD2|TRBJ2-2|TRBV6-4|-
TGTGCCAGCAGTGTCAAGTACGGACTAGCCCAACTGCAGAGCGGGGAGCTGTTTTTT
CASSVKYGLAQLQSGELFF
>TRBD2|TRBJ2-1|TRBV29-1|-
TGCAGCGTTGAAGACGCGCGGGGGTCCACCTACAATGAGCAGTTCTTC
CSVEDARGSTYNEQFF
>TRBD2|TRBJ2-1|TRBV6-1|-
TGTGCCAGCGGGAGCGGGAGAGGGTACAATGAGCAGTTCTTC
CASGSGRGYNEQFF
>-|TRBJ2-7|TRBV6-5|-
TGTGCCAGCAGTCCGCAGGGCTACGAGCAGTACTTC
CASSPQGYEQYF
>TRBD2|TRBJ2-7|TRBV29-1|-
TGCAGCGTCGCTCGGGCTAGCGGGAGTAAAGATGTGAGTTCGTCCTACGAGCAGTACTTC
CSVARASGSKDVSSSYEQYF
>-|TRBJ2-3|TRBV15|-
TGTGCCACCAGCAGAGGGAACAGGGCAGATACGCAGTATTTT
CATSRGNRADTQYF
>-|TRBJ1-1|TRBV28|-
TGTGCCAGCAGTCCGGATTTGAACACTGAAGCTTTCTTT
CASSPDLNTEAFF
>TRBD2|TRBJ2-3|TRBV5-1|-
TGCGCCAGCAGCTACGGTTCTAGCGGGGATACGCAGTATTTT
CASSYGSSGDTQYF
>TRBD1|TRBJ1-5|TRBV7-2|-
TGTGCCAGCAGCTCGGCGGGACAGGGCACGCCCCAGCATTTT
CASSSAGQGTPQHF
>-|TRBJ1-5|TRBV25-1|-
TGTGCCAGCAGTGACGGACGACGCAATCAGCCCCAGCATTTT
CASSDGRRNQPQHF
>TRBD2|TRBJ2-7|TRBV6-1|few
TGTGCCAGCAGATCCGGGACTAGCAGTGCCTACGAGCAGTACTTC
CASRSGTSSAYEQYF
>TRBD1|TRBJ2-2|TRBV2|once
TGTGCCAGCAGTGACCCCACAGGGGGCGGCACCGGGGAGCTGTTTTTT
CASSDPTGGGTGELFF